The 20 T cell receptor beta chains given below trace back to one sample, sequenced in a study of cytomegalovirus exposure and HLA in healthy donors. The PCR made use of 60 Vbeta and 13 Jbeta primers. Sequencing was performed with immunoSEQ multiplex PCR; in TCRdb, only in-frame clones are kept and a portion is missing. The table lists about 240,000 clones, about 81% of them singletons. Sample: PBMCs. These receptors all come from a woman aged 55-70 years in good health and CMV-seropositive.

This clone has just a few counts. The rearrangement uses TRBV5-1 and TRBJ1-4; 7 bases are a match to TRBD1. The trim removed 4 bases at V and 11 bases at J, leaving 8 bases unmatched. The CDR3 sequence is 13 residues long. From germline, CDR1 is SGHRS and CDR2 YFSETQ. CDR3 residues: CASSRQGSIKLFF. The CDR3 DNA is TGCGCCAGCAGCAGACAGGGTTCAATCAAACTGTTTTTT.

The chain couples TRBV9 to TRBJ2-3, with TRBD2 identical over 8 bases. This CDR3 region has 14 residues. V was pared by 0 bases and J by 6 bases, with 3 bases of the junction left unmatched. Germline CDR1 is SGDLS and CDR2 is YYNGEE. DNA for the CDR3: TGTGCCAGCAGCGTAGAGGTAGCGGGGGATACGCAGTATTTT. Residues: CASSVEVAGDTQYF.

In this sample, this clone turned up a few times. The J gene is TRBJ1-1, the V gene TRBV14; no definite D call. Germline V CDR1 and CDR2: SGHDN, FVKESK. V lost 4 bases to trimming and J lost 5 bases, with 11 bases between them. CDR3 length equals 13 residues. The CDR3 here is CASSLRGWTEAFF. In DNA, the CDR3 is TGTGCCAGCAGCCTCCGCGGCTGGACTGAAGCTTTCTTT.

The V and J genes are TRBV2 and TRBJ1-5; TRBD1 agrees at 9 bases. There are 14 residues in the CDR3. V gave up 11 bases and J gave up 6 bases; unmatched junction bases: 11. Germline lookup yields CDR1 SNHLY and CDR2 FYNNEI. As DNA, the CDR3 is TGTGCCTCCACGTGGGACAGGGATTTTCAGCCCCAGCATTTT. It codes for CASTWDRDFQPQHF.

The V call is TRBV7-2, the J call TRBJ2-2; maybe TRBD2 (5 bases). CDR3 length equals 15 residues. In germline, CDR1 is SGHTA, CDR2 FQGNSA. Trimming cost V 3 bases and J 5 bases, with 13 bases left between them. In DNA form, the CDR3 reads TGTGCCAGCAGCTTTGGACTCCTTCTTACCGGGGAGCTGTTTTTT. This gives the protein CASSFGLLLTGELFF.

V and J are TRBV2 and TRBJ1-2, with a weak D call TRBD1 (6 bases). Trimming stripped 4 bases from V and 6 bases from J, with 18 bases between. The germline V gene encodes CDR1 SNHLY and CDR2 FYNNEI. The CDR3 consists of 15 residues. CDR3 DNA: TGTGCCAGCAGTGGACAGGCGTCCACCCTCGATGGCTACACCTTC. Its protein product is CASSGQASTLDGYTF.

This chain joins TRBV12-5 and TRBJ2-1; 7 bases match TRBD1. V shed 1 base and J 10 bases; nucleotides not matched to a gene: 10. CDR3 size: 15 residues. CDR1 and CDR2 (germline): LGHNT, FRNRAP. CDR3 coding DNA: TGTGCTAGTGGTTTGGCCCTCGACAGGGCGAGAGAGCAGTTCTTC. Its protein is CASGLALDRAREQFF.

The rearrangement links TRBV4-1 to TRBJ2-2; D call uncertain. The V gene's germline CDR1 is MGHRA and CDR2 YSYEKL. This CDR3 comprises 15 residues. Trimming removed 1 base at V and 0 bases at J, with 6 bases between. The CDR3 DNA is TGCGCCAGCAGCCAAGTCCTTCCGAACACCGGGGAGCTGTTTTTT. Residues: CASSQVLPNTGELFF.

The V and J genes are TRBV10-3 and TRBJ1-1, with 7 nucleotides matching TRBD1. Germline V CDR1 and CDR2: ENHRY, SYGVKD. Trimming at V came to 0 bases and at J to 6 bases, leaving 7 bases not matched to a gene. The CDR3 spans 15 residues. This CDR3 is CAISESNRGRSEAFF. CDR3 sequence (DNA): TGTGCCATCAGTGAGTCGAATAGGGGGCGGTCTGAAGCTTTCTTT.

V gene TRBV9 combines with J gene TRBJ2-1; TRBD2 matches at 7 bases. Germline lookup yields CDR1 SGDLS and CDR2 YYNGEE. This CDR3 is 18 amino acids long. Germline trimming cut 0 bases from V and 1 base from J; bases unmatched to any gene: 10. CDR3 sequence: CASSVGGSGQASYNEQFF. The CDR3 DNA is TGTGCCAGCAGCGTAGGAGGTAGCGGGCAAGCATCCTACAATGAGCAGTTCTTC. Based on the CDR3 plus reference TRBV9 and TRBJ2-1, the full variable domain is DSGVTQTPKHLITATGQRVTLRCSPRSGDLSVYWYQQSLDQGLQFLIQYYNGEERAKGNILERFSAQQFPDLHSELNLSSLELGDSALYFCASSVGGSGQASYNEQFFGPGTRLTVL.

The J gene is TRBJ1-5, the V gene TRBV21-1; the DNA was not compared with TRBD1, the D call given in the table. TRBV21-1 is marked as a pseudogene. The CDR3 length is 15 residues. This CDR3 is CASSKEGQSNQPQHF. The CDR3 nucleotides read TGTGCCAGCAGCAAAGAAGGACAGAGCAATCAGCCCCAGCATTTT.

V usage is TRBV21-1 and J usage is TRBJ2-3; the DNA was not compared with TRBD1, the D call given in the table. TRBV21-1 is a documented pseudogene. The CDR3 has 18 amino acids. CDR3 in amino acids: CASSTRRYDTSHTDTQYF. In nucleotides, the CDR3 is TGTGCCAGCAGCACCCGTCGATACGACACGAGCCACACAGATACGCAGTATTTT.

Concerning this clone: The sample has other DNA sequences that encode this CDR3 too. This chain uses TRBV7-6 with TRBJ2-7, with 10 bases lining up with TRBD2. The germline V gene has CDR1 SGHVS and CDR2 FNYEAQ. The CDR3 contains 17 residues. Trimming took 9 bases from V and 2 from J; bases not matched to a gene: 16. The CDR3 nucleotides read TGTGCCAGTAGCCCCCGCCTTCTAGCGGGAGACCCCTACGAGCAGTACTTC. Protein product: CASSPRLLAGDPYEQYF.

The V call is TRBV5-1, the J call TRBJ1-5; 7 nucleotides line up with TRBD1. V dropped 0 bases and J dropped 5; count of bases not matched to a gene: 2. This CDR3 region has 14 residues. Germline V lookup: CDR1 SGHRS, CDR2 YFSETQ. The CDR3 region has the DNA TGCGCCAGCAGCTTGGACAGGGGTGATCAGCCCCAGCATTTT. The encoded protein is CASSLDRGDQPQHF.

CDR3 sequence: CASRRQDRVVTEAFF. The CDR3 region has the DNA TGTGCCAGCAGACGCCAAGACAGGGTGGTCACTGAAGCTTTCTTT. J is TRBJ1-1 and V is TRBV13; 7 nucleotides agree with TRBD1. The CDR3 loop spans 15 amino acids. After removal of 6 bases from V and 4 bases from J, the junction contained 11 bases not matched to a gene. Germline CDR1 reads PRHDT; CDR2 reads FYEKMQ (reference sequence).

The chain links TRBV5-1 to TRBJ2-3, with D possibly being TRBD1 (6 bases). The ends were cut back, 3 bases at V and 2 bases at J, with 13 bases in the middle. This CDR3 has 15 residues. Per the germline V gene, CDR1 is SGHRS and CDR2 is YFSETQ. CDR3 DNA: TGCGCCAGCAGCTCAGGGGTAACTCCCACAGATACGCAGTATTTT. Its protein product is CASSSGVTPTDTQYF.

This sequence joins TRBV29-1 and TRBJ2-5; D unclear. In germline, CDR1 is SQVTM, CDR2 ANQGSEA. V was clipped by 1 base and J by 7 bases, with 13 bases between them. The CDR3 loop spans 13 amino acids. Here the CDR3 reads CSVEVGHLGTQYF. In nucleotides, the CDR3 is TGCAGCGTTGAAGTCGGTCATCTTGGGACCCAGTACTTC.

This chain links TRBV20-1 with TRBJ2-7; D gene uncertain. Trimming stripped 3 bases from V and 8 bases from J, with 11 bases between. Germline-derived CDR1 and CDR2 are DFQATT and SNEGSKA (reference sequence). This CDR3 contains 11 residues. The DNA of the CDR3 is TGCAGTGCTAGTATGCTATCGCAGCAGTACTTC. It encodes CSASMLSQQYF.

V gene TRBV18 combines with J gene TRBJ2-1; 12 bases align to TRBD2. Losses at the gene ends were 0 bases for V and 8 bases for J; bases not matched to a gene: 5. The germline gives CDR1 KGHSH, CDR2 LQKENI. The CDR3 has 16 amino acids. CDR3 residues: CASSPPGLAGKDEQFF. The CDR3 DNA is TGTGCCAGCTCACCACCCGGACTAGCGGGAAAGGATGAGCAGTTCTTC.

This chain joins TRBV15 and TRBJ2-7, with 7 nucleotides matching TRBD1. Germline CDR1 and CDR2: LNHNV and YYDKDF (reference sequence). This CDR3 has 14 amino acids. V dropped 4 bases and J dropped 2; count of bases not matched to a gene: 5. This CDR3 reads CATSNRGTTYEQYF. CDR3 bases: TGTGCCACCAGCAACAGGGGTACTACCTACGAGCAGTACTTC.